The 19 T cell receptor beta chains in this list originate from one sample, sequenced in a study of regulatory T cells in long-lasting Graves disease. To make TCR beta libraries, researchers used iRepertoire HTBI primers and Arm-PCR of CDR3 regions. MiXCR, applied by TCRdb to the multiplex PCR reads, yields one record per CDR3 protein. The sample has roughly 420,000 distinct CDR3 sequences, about 15% seen once; the top ten hold around a quarter. Time point in this sample: newly diagnosed GD, antithyroid drugs for less than 3 months. PBMC-extracted RNA yielded the TCR library. These same data were also listed under a study on T cells in Graves' hyperthyroidism and ophthalmopathy.

The sample was peripheral blood mononuclear cells (PBMCs), taken at new diagnosis, from a patient treated with antithyroid drugs. Every receptor here comes from a woman between 18 and 29 years old with Graves disease.

The sample holds many counts of this clonotype. The gene calls are TRBV20-1 and TRBJ2-3, with 13 bases aligning to TRBD2. The germline V gene encodes CDR1 DFQATT and CDR2 SNEGSKA (reference sequence). Trimming removed 5 bases from V and 6 bases from J; junction bases left unmatched: 11. This CDR3 region has 16 residues. The CDR3 sequence is CSAEQWTSGSGDTQYF. The CDR3 DNA reads as TGCAGTGCTGAACAGTGGACTAGCGGGAGCGGGGATACGCAGTATTTT.

This clonotype showed up just once. At one end the junction does not follow the germline gene, possibly because of a read error. This chain links TRBV28 with TRBJ2-1; the match to TRBD2 covers 7 bases. The CDR3 runs 16 residues. Germline CDR1 MDHEN, CDR2 SYDVKM. The CDR3 spells CASSLSAGVSYNQQFF. The CDR3 region has the DNA TGTGCCAGCAGTTTATCGGCGGGAGTGTCCTACAATCAGCAGTTCTTC.

Concerning this clonotype: A much larger clone sits a single nucleotide away, making a read error possible. The chain employs TRBV18 and TRBJ2-7; 14 nucleotides line up with TRBD2. The CDR3 totals 17 residues. CDR1 and CDR2 from the germline V gene are KGHSH and LQKENI. The CDR3 sequence: CASSRAGLAGVSYGQYF. DNA of the CDR3: TGTGCCAGCTCACGAGCGGGACTAGCGGGAGTGTCTTACGGGCAGTACTTC.

This clonotype was recorded a few times. This may come from a read error, since a much larger clone is one base off. The limits of the CDR3 on the DNA are not certain, so only TCRdb's listed CDR3 is given. V usage is TRBV28 and J usage is TRBJ1-3. Germline CDR1 reads MDHEN; CDR2 reads SYDVKM. The CDR3 length is 15 residues, termini included. The CDR3: CASVAPGTPGNTMYF.

This clonotype was picked up a small number of times. The rearrangement joins TRBV20-1 to TRBJ2-1, with TRBD2 identical over 9 bases. Germline V lookup: CDR1 DFQATT, CDR2 SNEGSKA (reference sequence). The CDR3 has 14 amino acids. V gave up 8 bases and J gave up 7 bases; unmatched junction bases: 12. The CDR3 loop is CSTQGREGYNEQFF. CDR3 DNA sequence: TGCAGTACCCAGGGGCGGGAGGGGTATAATGAGCAGTTCTTC.

This clonotype has a count of ten or more. The J gene is TRBJ1-2, the V gene TRBV28, with D tentatively TRBD1 (6 bases). V gave up 7 bases and J gave up 6 bases, with 24 bases separating them. CDR3 length: 16 amino acids. Germline-derived CDR1 and CDR2 are MDHEN and SYDVKM. CDR3 region: CASTNRMGAGSHGYTF. The CDR3 coding sequence is TGTGCCAGCACCAATAGGATGGGGGCAGGGAGTCATGGCTACACCTTC.

The sample holds a few counts of this clonotype. This rearrangement joins TRBV4-1 to TRBJ2-4, with 7 bases fitting TRBD2. V was clipped by 2 bases and J by 6 bases; unmatched bases: 4. The germline gives CDR1 MGHRA, CDR2 YSYEKL. The CDR3 loop spans 14 amino acids. Here the CDR3 reads CASSQLSGGNIQYF. The DNA of the CDR3 is TGCGCCAGCAGCCAACTGTCGGGGGGAAACATTCAGTACTTC.

This clonotype has ten or more counts. The chain carries TRBV28 and TRBJ2-7, with TRBD2 matching 8 bases. CDR3 length: 12 residues. Germline CDR1 is MDHEN and CDR2 is SYDVKM. Losses at the gene ends were 8 bases for V and 4 bases for J; bases not matched to a gene: 4. CDR3 DNA sequence: TGTGCCAGCCGGAGCGGGAGTTACGAGCAGTACTTC. Translating gives CASRSGSYEQYF.

This clonotype was counted ten times or more. The V call is TRBV7-2, the J call TRBJ2-7; D remains ambiguous. Trimming pared 2 bases from V and 4 bases from J, leaving 6 bases between. Germline V gives CDR1 SGHTA, CDR2 FQGNSA. This CDR3 has 12 residues. The CDR3 region is CASSLSPYEQYF. CDR3 DNA: TGTGCCAGCAGCTTATCCCCTTACGAGCAGTACTTC.

Ten or more counts support this clonotype. J is TRBJ2-7 and V is TRBV12-3 or TRBV12-4; 12 bases match TRBD1. V dropped 10 bases and J dropped 9; count of bases not matched to a gene: 13. This CDR3 comprises 14 residues. As DNA, the CDR3 is TGTGCCATCAACTCCGGGACAGGGGGCGCAGGGCAGTACTTC. Translating it yields CAINSGTGGAGQYF.

This chain connects TRBV18 to TRBJ2-3; a possible D gene is TRBD2 (5 bases). The V and J ends lost 3 bases and 2 bases respectively, with 18 bases between them. CDR3 length equals 17 residues. CDR1 and CDR2 (germline): KGHSH, LQKENI. CDR3 coding DNA: TGTGCCAGCTCACCCTTCCCCCCGGGATCTCTCACAGATACGCAGTATTTT. Residues: CASSPFPPGSLTDTQYF.

This clonotype was detected ten times or more. This rearrangement joins TRBV2 to TRBJ2-7, with D perhaps TRBD1 (8 bases). This CDR3 is 15 amino acids long. Germline-derived CDR1 and CDR2 are SNHLY and FYNNEI. The V gene lost 6 bases and the J gene lost 6 bases, with 21 bases spanning the gap. CDR3 sequence reads: CASSELQGGLGEQYF. Written as DNA, the CDR3 is TGTGCCAGCAGCGAACTACAGGGGGGGCTGGGCGAGCAGTACTTC. Supplemented by reference TRBV2 and TRBJ2-7, the full variable domain reads EPEVTQTPSHQVTQMGQEVILRCVPISNHLYFYWYRQILGQKVEFLVSFYNNEISEKSEIFDDQFSVERPDGSNFTLKIRSTKLEDSAMYFCASSELQGGLGEQYFGPGTRLTVT.

This clonotype appeared a few times. The chain recombines TRBV12-3 or TRBV12-4 with TRBJ1-4, with D perhaps TRBD1 (5 bases). This CDR3 region has 12 residues. V was shortened by 3 bases and J by 11 bases, with 10 bases between the two germline ends. CDR3 sequence reads: CASSFSRVKLFF. The CDR3 DNA follows: TGTGCCAGCAGTTTCTCCAGGGTGAAACTGTTTTTT.

The chain combines TRBV3-1 with TRBJ2-7, with 7 bases lining up with TRBD1. Germline V lookup: CDR1 LGHDT, CDR2 YNNKEL (reference sequence). The V gene end was trimmed by 1 base and the J gene end by 4 bases; junction bases not matched to a gene: 7. The CDR3 runs to 15 residues. The CDR3 loop reads CASSQGQGILYEQYF. The CDR3 DNA sequence: TGTGCCAGCAGCCAAGGACAGGGAATTCTATACGAGCAGTACTTC.

About this clonotype itself: One end of the junction fails to match germline, which may point to a read error. The J gene is TRBJ2-7, the V gene TRBV5-1; D may match TRBD1 or TRBD2 (5 bases each). The CDR3 spans 13 residues. Germline-derived CDR1 and CDR2 are SGHRS and YFSETQ. The CDR3 sequence: CASSLASTADHFF. In DNA, the CDR3 is TGCGCCAGCAGCTTGGCCTCGACAGCGGACCACTTCTTC.

As regards this clonotype: Given a far larger clone just one base away, this is likely a sequencing read error. V and J are TRBV27 and TRBJ2-3; tentative D call: TRBD1 (7 bases). The DNA end favors TRBJ2-1, so the J call may be wrong. CDR3 length: 14 residues. CDR1 and CDR2 (germline): MNHEY, SMNVEV (reference sequence). The CDR3 loop reads CASSSTRQGGEQFF. CDR3 DNA: TGTGCCAGCAGTTCGACCAGACAGGGAGGAGAGCAGTTCTTC.

CDR3 DNA sequence: TGCAGTGCTAGAGATTTCCGGGACAGGGGGGCGGAAAACGAGCAGTACTTC. This codes for CSARDFRDRGAENEQYF. The rearrangement uses TRBV20-1 and TRBJ2-7; 11 bases agree with TRBD1. CDR3 size: 17 residues. Losses at the gene ends were 0 bases for V and 5 bases for J; bases not matched to a gene: 12. The germline CDR1 and CDR2 sequences are DFQATT and SNEGSKA (reference sequence).

The table lists this clonotype with many counts. The V and J genes are TRBV12-3 or TRBV12-4 and TRBJ2-7, with D possibly being TRBD2 (5 bases). CDR3 size: 14 residues. V was shortened by 3 bases and J by 7 bases, with 16 bases between the two germline ends. CDR3 in amino acids: CASSFVDSRWEQYF. The CDR3 nucleotides read TGTGCCAGCAGTTTTGTGGACTCACGGTGGGAGCAGTACTTC.

This clonotype was picked up many times. V and J are TRBV11-2 and TRBJ2-7; D possibly matches TRBD1 or TRBD2 (6 bases each). V lost 5 bases and J lost 0, with 23 bases in between. CDR1 is SGHAT and CDR2 is FQNNGV in the germline V gene. CDR3 size: 18 residues. CDR3 protein: CASSPIGRGRGRSYEQYF. The CDR3 nucleotides read TGTGCCAGCAGCCCCATAGGCCGGGGGCGGGGTCGCTCCTACGAGCAGTACTTC.